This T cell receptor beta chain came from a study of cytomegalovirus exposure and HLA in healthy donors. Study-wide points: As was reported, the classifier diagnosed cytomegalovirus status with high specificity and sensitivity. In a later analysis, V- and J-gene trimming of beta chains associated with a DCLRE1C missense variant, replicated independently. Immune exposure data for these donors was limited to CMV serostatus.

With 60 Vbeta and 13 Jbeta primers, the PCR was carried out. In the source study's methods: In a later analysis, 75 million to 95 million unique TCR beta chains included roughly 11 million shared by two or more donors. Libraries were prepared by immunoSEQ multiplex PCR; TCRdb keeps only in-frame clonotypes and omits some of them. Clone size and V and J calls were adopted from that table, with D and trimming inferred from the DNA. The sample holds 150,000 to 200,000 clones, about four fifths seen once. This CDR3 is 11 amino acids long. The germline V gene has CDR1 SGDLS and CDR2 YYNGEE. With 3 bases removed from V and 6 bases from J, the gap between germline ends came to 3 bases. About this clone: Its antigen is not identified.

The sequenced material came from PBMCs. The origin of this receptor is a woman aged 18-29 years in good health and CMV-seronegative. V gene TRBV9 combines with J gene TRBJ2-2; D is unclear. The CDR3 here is CASSAAGELFF. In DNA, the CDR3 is TGTGCCAGCAGCGCCGCCGGGGAGCTGTTTTTT.